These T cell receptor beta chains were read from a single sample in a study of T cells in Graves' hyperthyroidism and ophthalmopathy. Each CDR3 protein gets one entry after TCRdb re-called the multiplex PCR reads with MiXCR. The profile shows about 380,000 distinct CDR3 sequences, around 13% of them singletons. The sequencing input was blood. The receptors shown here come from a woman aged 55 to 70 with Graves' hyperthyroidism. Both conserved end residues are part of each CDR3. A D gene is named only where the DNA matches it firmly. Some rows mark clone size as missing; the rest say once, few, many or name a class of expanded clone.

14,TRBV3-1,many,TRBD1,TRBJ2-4,TGTGCCAGCAGCCCCGGGACAGGGAGGGACATTCAGTACTTC,CASSPGTGRDIQYF
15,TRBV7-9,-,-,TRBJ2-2,TGTGCCAGCAGCGACCAACGGGGTGACACCGGGGAGCTGTTTTTT,CASSDQRGDTGELFF
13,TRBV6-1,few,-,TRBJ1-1,TGTGCCAGCAATCCAGTTATTCGCACTGAAGCTTTCTTT,CASNPVIRTEAFF
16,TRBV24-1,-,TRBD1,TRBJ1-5,TGTGCCACCAGTGTGGGTGGACAGGGGGTGAGTCAGCCCCAGCATTTT,CATSVGGQGVSQPQHF
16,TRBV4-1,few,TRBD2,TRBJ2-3,TGCGCCAGCAGCCAACAACTAGCGCGAAGCACAGATACGCAGTATTTT,CASSQQLARSTDTQYF
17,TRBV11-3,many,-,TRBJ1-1,TGTGCCAGCAGCTTAGGAAGATCTGGGACTATGAACACTGAAGCTTTCTTT,CASSLGRSGTMNTEAFF
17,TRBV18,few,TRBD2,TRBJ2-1,TGTGCCAGCTCCCAGTCCGTTCTAGCGGGAGGGGGCGATGAGCAGTTCTTC,CASSQSVLAGGGDEQFF
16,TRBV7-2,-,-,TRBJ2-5,TGTGCCAGCAGCCCCCTCCGGGACGGGGCCCAAGAGACCCAGTACTTC,CASSPLRDGAQETQYF
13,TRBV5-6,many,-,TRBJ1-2,TGTGCCAGCAGCTTAGCTGGGAACTATGGCTACACCTTC,CASSLAGNYGYTF
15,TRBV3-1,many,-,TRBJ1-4,TGTGCCAGCAGCGGACGGATCGCAACTAATGAAAAACTGTTTTTT,CASSGRIATNEKLFF
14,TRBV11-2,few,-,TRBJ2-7,TGTGCCAGCAACGAAGGACCGAGCGCCTACGAGCAGTACTTC,CASNEGPSAYEQYF
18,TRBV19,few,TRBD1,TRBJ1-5,TGTGCCAGTAGCCCTACCTCCGGGACAGGGGGCGGGTGGCAGCCCCAGCATTTT,CASSPTSGTGGGWQPQHF
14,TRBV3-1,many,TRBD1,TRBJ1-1,TGTGCCAGCAGCCAACTTACAGGGGACACTGAAGCTTTCTTT,CASSQLTGDTEAFF
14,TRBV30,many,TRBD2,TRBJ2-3,TGTGCCTGGAACCTAGCGGCTAGCACAGATACGCAGTATTTT,CAWNLAASTDTQYF
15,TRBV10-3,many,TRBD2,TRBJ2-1,TGTGCCATCAGTGAGGGTAGCGGGATAGGAAGTGAGCAGTTCTTC,CAISEGSGIGSEQFF
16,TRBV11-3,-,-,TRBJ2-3,TGTGCCAGCAGCCAAGAGGGCATAGGACGGACAGATACGCAGTATTTT,CASSQEGIGRTDTQYF
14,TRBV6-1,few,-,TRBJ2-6,TGTGCCAGCAGAAAGAACTCTGGGGCCAACGTCCTGACTTTC,CASRKNSGANVLTF
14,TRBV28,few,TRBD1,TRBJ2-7,TGTGCCAGCAGTGCCCACAGGGGGCCCTACGAGCAGTACTTC,CASSAHRGPYEQYF
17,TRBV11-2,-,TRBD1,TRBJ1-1,TGTGCCAGCAGCCCGGGGACAGGGAAATTCCTCGACACTGAAGCTTTCTTT,CASSPGTGKFLDTEAFF
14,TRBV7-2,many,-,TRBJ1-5,TGTGCCAGCAGCTTAGCAGGGTTCAATCAGCCCCAGCATTTT,CASSLAGFNQPQHF
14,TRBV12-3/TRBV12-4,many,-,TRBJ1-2,TGTGCCAGCACCCGGAGGGGAAAGGGCTATGGCTACACCTTC,CASTRRGKGYGYTF
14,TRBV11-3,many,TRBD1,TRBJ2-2,TGTGCCAGCACCGGGACAGGGGACACCGGGGAGCTGTTTTTT,CASTGTGDTGELFF
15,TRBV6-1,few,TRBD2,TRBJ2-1,TGTGCCAGAACGGGACTAGCGGGTAGTTACAATGAGCAGTTCTTC,CARTGLAGSYNEQFF
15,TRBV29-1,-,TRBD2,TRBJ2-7,TGCAGCGGGGCGGCGTATGAGCGGGGGGCCTACGAGCAGTACTTC,CSGAAYERGAYEQYF
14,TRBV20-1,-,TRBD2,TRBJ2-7,TGCAGTGCCCCCCGGGGACTAGCGGGTCTCGAGCAGTACTTC,CSAPRGLAGLEQYF
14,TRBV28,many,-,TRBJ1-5,TGTGCCAGCAGCATTCAACAGGGTAATCAGCCCCAGCATTTT,CASSIQQGNQPQHF
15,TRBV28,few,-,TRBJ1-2,TGTGCCAGCAGTCCCCCCGGGGCTCTTAACTATGGCTACACCTTC,CASSPPGALNYGYTF
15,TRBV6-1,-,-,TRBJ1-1,TGTGCCAGCAGTGAAGCTGGGCAGGGAAGCACTGAAGCTTTCTTT,CASSEAGQGSTEAFF
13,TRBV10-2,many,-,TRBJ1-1,TGCGCCAGCAGTCAAGGGGTCGGCACTGAAGCTTTCTTT,CASSQGVGTEAFF
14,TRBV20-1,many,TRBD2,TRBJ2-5,TGCAGTGCTCCCCGACTAGCGGGAGAAGAGACCCAGTACTTC,CSAPRLAGEETQYF
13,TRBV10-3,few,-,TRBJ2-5,TGTGCCATCAGTGAAACAGACCAAGAGACCCAGTACTTC,CAISETDQETQYF
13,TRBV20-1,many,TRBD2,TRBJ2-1,TGCAGTGGAGCGGGAGGCTCCTACAATGAGCAGTTCTTC,CSGAGGSYNEQFF
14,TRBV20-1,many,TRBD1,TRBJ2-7,TGCAGTGCTAGAGGGGGACAGGGGATCGACGAGCAGTACTTC,CSARGGQGIDEQYF
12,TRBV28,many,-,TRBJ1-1,TGTGCCAGCAACACAGGGTTACACGAAGCTTTCTTT,CASNTGLHEAFF
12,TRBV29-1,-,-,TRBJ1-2,TGCAGCGTTGGCGGTGCTGTCTATGGCTACACCTTC,CSVGGAVYGYTF
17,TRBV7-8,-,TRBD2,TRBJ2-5,TGTGCCAGCAGCTTAAGAGGTGGAGCGGGAGGGCAAGAGACCCAGTACTTC,CASSLRGGAGGQETQYF
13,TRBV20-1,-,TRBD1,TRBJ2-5,TGCAGTGCTCGCCGGGACAGGGTAGGGAGCCAGTACTTC,CSARRDRVGSQYF
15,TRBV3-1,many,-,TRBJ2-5,TGTGCCAGCAGCCAGACCGGGTCCGCGGGGGAGACCCAGTACTTC,CASSQTGSAGETQYF
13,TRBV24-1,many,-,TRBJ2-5,TGTGCCACCAGTGAAGGGACATTAGAGACCCAGTACTTC,CATSEGTLETQYF
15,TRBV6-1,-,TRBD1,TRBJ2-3,TGTGCCAGCAGTCCGACAGGGGATCGCACAGATACGCAGTATTTT,CASSPTGDRTDTQYF
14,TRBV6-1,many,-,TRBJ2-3,TGTGCCAGCTCACGGACCGGCAGCACAGATACGCAGTATTTT,CASSRTGSTDTQYF
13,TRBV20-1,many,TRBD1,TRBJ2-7,TGCAGTGCTACGACAGGGGACGAGGCCGAGCAGTACTTC,CSATTGDEAEQYF
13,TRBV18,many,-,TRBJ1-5,TGTGCCAGCTCACCGGAAGTACGTCAGCCCCAGCATTTT,CASSPEVRQPQHF
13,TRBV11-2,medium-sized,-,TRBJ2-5,TGTGCCAGCAGCTTAGGCCGGCAAGAGACCCAGTACTTC,CASSLGRQETQYF
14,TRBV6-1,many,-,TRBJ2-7,TGTGCCAGCCGCAGTTGGATTGCCAACTACGAGCAGTACTTC,CASRSWIANYEQYF
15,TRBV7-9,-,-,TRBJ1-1,TGTGCCAGCAGCTTAGGGACCTACTTCGGCACTGAAGCTTTCTTT,CASSLGTYFGTEAFF
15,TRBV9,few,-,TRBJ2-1,TGTGCCAGCAGCCCCCGCAGGGTGGGATTTGATGAGCAGTTCTTC,CASSPRRVGFDEQFF
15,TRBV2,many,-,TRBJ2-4,TGTGCCAGCAGTGATGGAGCGCCAGCCAAAAACATTCAGTACTTC,CASSDGAPAKNIQYF
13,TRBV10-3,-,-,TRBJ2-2,TGTGCCATCAGGGGACTTTACACCGGGGAGCTGTTTTTT,CAIRGLYTGELFF
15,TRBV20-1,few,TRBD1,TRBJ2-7,TGCAGTGCTAGTGGGACAGGGGGCCGACTCTACGAGCAGTACTTC,CSASGTGGRLYEQYF
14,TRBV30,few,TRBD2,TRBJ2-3,TGTGCCTGGAGTGGACTAGCGGGAGCGCATACGCAGTATTTT,CAWSGLAGAHTQYF
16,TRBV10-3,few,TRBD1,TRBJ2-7,TGTGCCATCAGAGGGGACGCCGGGACAGTCGGGTACGAGCAGTACTTC,CAIRGDAGTVGYEQYF
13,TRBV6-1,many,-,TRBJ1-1,TGTGCCAGCCGACTTAGCTCGAACACTGAAGCTTTCTTT,CASRLSSNTEAFF
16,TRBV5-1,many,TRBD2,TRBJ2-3,TGCGCCAGCAGCAAACCCCTAGCGGGAGGGGGAGATACGCAGTATTTT,CASSKPLAGGGDTQYF
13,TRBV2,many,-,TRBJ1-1,TGTGCCAGCAGCAGGGACACGAACACTGAAGCTTTCTTT,CASSRDTNTEAFF
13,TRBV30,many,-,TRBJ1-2,TGTGCCTGGAGTGTAACAGGGACCTATGGCTACACCTTC,CAWSVTGTYGYTF
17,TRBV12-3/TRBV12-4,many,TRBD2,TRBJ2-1,TGTGCCAGCAGTTTTCCCCAAGGGCGGGAGGGCCAAAATGAGCAGTTCTTC,CASSFPQGREGQNEQFF